This TCR beta chain comes out of a study of blood T cell repertoires in COVID-19. Background on the study: Sites across the United States, Italy and Spain contributed samples from acute and convalescent COVID-19. T cells, B-cell-depleted T cells, or PBMCs provided the cDNA or gDNA that served as material.

Profiled with immunoSEQ multiplex PCR; TCRdb holds only in-frame clones, not every one. The sample gives 200,000 or so clones, roughly 80% of which show up once; roughly 5% is in the top ten. The clonotype was recovered from a woman between 25 and 40 years old with acute or convalescent COVID-19. Sequenced material: peripheral blood.

The CDR3 nucleotides are TGCGCCAGCAGCCAAATATCCTCTGGAAACACCATATATTTT. As protein: CASSQISSGNTIYF. The chain employs TRBV4-3 and TRBJ1-3; D gene unclear. The length of the CDR3 is 14 residues. Germline V gene lookup returns CDR1 LGHNA and CDR2 YSLEER. V dropped 2 bases and J dropped 0 bases, with 5 bases sitting between them.